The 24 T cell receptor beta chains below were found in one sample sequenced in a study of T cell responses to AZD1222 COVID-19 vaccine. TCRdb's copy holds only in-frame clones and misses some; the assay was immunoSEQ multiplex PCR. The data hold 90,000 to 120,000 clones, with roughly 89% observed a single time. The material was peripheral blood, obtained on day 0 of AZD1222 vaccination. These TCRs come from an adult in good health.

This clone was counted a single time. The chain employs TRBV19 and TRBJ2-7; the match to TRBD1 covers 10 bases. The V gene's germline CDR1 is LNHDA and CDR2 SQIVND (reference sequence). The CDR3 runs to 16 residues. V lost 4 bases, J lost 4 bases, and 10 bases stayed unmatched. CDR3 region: CASSKHSGTGEYEQYF. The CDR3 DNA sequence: TGTGCCAGTAGTAAACATTCCGGGACAGGGGAATACGAGCAGTACTTC.

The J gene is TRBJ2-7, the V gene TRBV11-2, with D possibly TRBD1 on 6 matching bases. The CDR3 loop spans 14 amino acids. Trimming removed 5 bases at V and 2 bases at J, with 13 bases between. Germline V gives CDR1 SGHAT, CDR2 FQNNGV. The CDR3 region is CASSRGDTAYEQYF. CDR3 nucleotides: TGTGCCAGCAGCCGTGGGGACACAGCCTACGAGCAGTACTTC.

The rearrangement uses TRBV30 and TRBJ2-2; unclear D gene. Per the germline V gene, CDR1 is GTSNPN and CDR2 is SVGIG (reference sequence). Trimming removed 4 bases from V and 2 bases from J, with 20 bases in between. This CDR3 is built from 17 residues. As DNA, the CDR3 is TGTGCCTGGAAGAGTTCGCGGTCAGAGAGAAACACCGGGGAGCTGTTTTTT. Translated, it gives CAWKSSRSERNTGELFF.

DNA of the CDR3: TGTGCCAGCAGTTACCCCGGGACAGGGGGCAACGAGCAGTACTTC. Translated, it gives CASSYPGTGGNEQYF. The chain joins TRBV6-6 to TRBJ2-7; 12 nucleotides agree with TRBD1. The V gene's germline CDR1 is MNHNY and CDR2 SVGAGI (reference sequence). There are 15 residues in the CDR3. Trimming cost V 2 bases and J 5 bases; bases outside gene matches: 4.

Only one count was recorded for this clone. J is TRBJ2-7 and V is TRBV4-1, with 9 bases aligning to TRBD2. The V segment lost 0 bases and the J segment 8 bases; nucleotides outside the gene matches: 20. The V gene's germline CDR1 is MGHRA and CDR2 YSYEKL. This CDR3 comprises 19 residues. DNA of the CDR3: TGCGCCAGCAGCCAAGATACCCCCAGAGGGAGCGGGAGGCCCTTCCAGCAGTACTTC. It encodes CASSQDTPRGSGRPFQQYF.

The CDR3 region is CAISESEGQQPQHF. CDR3 sequence (DNA): TGTGCCATCAGTGAGTCGGAGGGGCAACAGCCCCAGCATTTT. The chain uses TRBV10-3 and TRBJ1-5; D is possibly TRBD1 (5 bases). This CDR3 region has 14 residues. Germline V gene data show CDR1 as ENHRY and CDR2 as SYGVKD. The V end was cut by 0 bases, the J end by 7 bases, with 10 bases between.

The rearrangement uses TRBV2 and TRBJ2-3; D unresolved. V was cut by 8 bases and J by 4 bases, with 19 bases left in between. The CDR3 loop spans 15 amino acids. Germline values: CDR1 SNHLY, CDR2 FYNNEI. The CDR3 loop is CASAKVVLVPDTQYF. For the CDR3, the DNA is TGTGCCAGCGCTAAGGTGGTATTGGTACCAGATACGCAGTATTTT.

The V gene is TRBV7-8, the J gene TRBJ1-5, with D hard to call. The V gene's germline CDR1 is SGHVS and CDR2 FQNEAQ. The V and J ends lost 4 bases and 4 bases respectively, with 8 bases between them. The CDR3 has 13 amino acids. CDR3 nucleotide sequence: TGTGCCAGCAGCTACCGAGGGAATCAGCCCCAGCATTTT. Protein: CASSYRGNQPQHF. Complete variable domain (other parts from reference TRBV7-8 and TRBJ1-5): GAGVSQSPRYKVAKRGQDVALRCDPISGHVSLFWYQQALGQGPEFLTYFQNEAQLDKSGLPSDRFFAERPEGSVSTLKIQRTQQEDSAVYLCASSYRGNQPQHFGDGTRLSIL.

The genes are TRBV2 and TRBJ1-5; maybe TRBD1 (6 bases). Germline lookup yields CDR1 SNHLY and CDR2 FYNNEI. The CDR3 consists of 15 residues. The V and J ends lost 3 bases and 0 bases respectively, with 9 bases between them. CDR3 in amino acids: CASSDRGFSNQPQHF. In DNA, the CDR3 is TGTGCCAGCAGTGATAGGGGGTTTAGCAATCAGCCCCAGCATTTT.

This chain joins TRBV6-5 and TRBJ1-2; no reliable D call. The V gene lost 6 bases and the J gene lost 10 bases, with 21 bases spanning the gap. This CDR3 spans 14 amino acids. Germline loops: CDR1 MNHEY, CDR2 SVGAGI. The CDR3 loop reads CASRSPRPPGVYTF. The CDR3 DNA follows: TGTGCCAGCAGAAGCCCAAGACCTCCCGGGGTCTACACCTTC.

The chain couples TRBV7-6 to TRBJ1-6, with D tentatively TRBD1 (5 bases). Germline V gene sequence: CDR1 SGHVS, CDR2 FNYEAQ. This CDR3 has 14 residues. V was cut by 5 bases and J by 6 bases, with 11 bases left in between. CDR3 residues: CASSPGQGNSPLHF. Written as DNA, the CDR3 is TGTGCCAGCAGCCCTGGCCAGGGTAATTCACCCCTCCACTTT.

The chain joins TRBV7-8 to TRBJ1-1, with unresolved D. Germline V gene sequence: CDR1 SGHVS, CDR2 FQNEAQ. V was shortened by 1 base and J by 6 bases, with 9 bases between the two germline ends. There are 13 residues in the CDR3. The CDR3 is CASSLDQWAEAFF. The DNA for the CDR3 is TGTGCCAGCAGCTTAGATCAATGGGCTGAAGCTTTCTTT.

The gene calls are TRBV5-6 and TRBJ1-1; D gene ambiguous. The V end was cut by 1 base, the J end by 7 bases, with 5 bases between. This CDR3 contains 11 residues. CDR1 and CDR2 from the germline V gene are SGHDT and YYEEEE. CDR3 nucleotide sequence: TGTGCCAGCAGCTTGCTCAGTGAAGCTTTCTTT. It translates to CASSLLSEAFF.

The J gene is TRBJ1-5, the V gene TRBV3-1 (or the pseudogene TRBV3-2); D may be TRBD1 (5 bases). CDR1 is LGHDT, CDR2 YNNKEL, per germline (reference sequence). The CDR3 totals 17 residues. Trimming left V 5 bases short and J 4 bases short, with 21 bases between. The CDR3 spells CASSSSGSTIPNQPQHF. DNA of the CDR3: TGTGCCAGCAGCTCTTCAGGGTCAACGATACCAAATCAGCCCCAGCATTTT.

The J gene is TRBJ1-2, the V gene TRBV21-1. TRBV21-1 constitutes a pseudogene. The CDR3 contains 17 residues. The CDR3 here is CASSKEAGTLAHYGYTF. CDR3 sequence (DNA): TGTGCCAGCAGCAAAGAGGCAGGGACGCTGGCTCACTATGGCTACACCTTC.

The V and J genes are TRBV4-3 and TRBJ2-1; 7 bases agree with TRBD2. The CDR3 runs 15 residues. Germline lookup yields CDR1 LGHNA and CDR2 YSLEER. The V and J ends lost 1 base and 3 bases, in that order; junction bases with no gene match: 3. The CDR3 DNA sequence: TGCGCCAGCAGCCAAGGGGGACTAAACTACAATGAGCAGTTCTTC. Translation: CASSQGGLNYNEQFF.

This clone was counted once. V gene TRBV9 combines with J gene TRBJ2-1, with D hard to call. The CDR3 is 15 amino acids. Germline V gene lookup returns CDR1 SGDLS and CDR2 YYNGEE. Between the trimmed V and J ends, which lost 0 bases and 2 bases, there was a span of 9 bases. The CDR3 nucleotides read TGTGCCAGCAGCGTAGAGGCCCCCCCCTACAATGAGCAGTTCTTC. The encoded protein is CASSVEAPPYNEQFF.

In DNA form, the CDR3 reads TGTGCCAGCAGCACTAGCGGGGGGGCCTTGTACGAGCAGTACTTC. This gives the protein CASSTSGGALYEQYF. The V call is TRBV7-2, the J call TRBJ2-7; 13 bases line up with TRBD2. Trimming took 5 bases from V and 4 from J; bases not matched to a gene: 5. The CDR3 totals 15 residues. Germline CDR1 reads SGHTA; CDR2 reads FQGNSA.

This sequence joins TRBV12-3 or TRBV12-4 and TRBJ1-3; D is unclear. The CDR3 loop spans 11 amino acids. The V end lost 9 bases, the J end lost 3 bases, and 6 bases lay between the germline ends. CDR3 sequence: CASEIGNTIYF. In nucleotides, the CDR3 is TGTGCCAGTGAGATTGGAAACACCATATATTTT.

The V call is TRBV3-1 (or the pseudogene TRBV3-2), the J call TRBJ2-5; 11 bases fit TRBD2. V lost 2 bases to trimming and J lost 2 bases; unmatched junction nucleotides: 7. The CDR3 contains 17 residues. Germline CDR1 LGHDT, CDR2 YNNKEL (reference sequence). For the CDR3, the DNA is TGTGCCAGCAGCCAACTATTTAGCGGGGGGGAGCAAGAGACCCAGTACTTC. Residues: CASSQLFSGGEQETQYF.

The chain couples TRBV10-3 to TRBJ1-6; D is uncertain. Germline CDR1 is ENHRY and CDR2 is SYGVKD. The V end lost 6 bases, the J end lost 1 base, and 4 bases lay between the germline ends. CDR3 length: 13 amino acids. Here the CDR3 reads CAIRGSYNSPLHF. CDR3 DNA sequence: TGTGCCATCAGGGGATCCTATAATTCACCCCTCCACTTT.

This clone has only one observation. CDR3 loop: CASSLRVTGGYNSPLHF. Written as DNA, the CDR3 is TGTGCCAGCAGCCTAAGGGTCACCGGTGGGTATAATTCACCCCTCCACTTT. This rearrangement joins TRBV5-6 to TRBJ1-6; D unclear. The CDR3 length is 17 residues. Trimming shortened V by 4 bases and J by 4 bases, and 18 bases separated the two germline ends. The V gene's germline CDR1 is SGHDT and CDR2 YYEEEE.

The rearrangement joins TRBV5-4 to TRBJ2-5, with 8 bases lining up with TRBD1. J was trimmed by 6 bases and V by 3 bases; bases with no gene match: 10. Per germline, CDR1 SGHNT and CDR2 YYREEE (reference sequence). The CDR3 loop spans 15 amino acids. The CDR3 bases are TGTGCCAGCAGCTCTCAAGGGACAGGCGGAAAGACCCAGTACTTC. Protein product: CASSSQGTGGKTQYF. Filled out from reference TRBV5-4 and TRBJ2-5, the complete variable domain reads ETGVTQSPTHLIKTRGQQVTLRCSSQSGHNTVSWYQQALGQGPQFIFQYYREEENGRGNFPPRFSGLQFPNYSSELNVNALELDDSALYLCASSSQGTGGKTQYFGPGTRLLVL.

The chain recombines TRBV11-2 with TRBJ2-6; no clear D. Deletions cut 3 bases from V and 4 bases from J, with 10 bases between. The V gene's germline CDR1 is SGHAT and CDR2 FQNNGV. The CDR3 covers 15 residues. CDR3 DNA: TGTGCCAGCAGCTTCTCCGGCCCCGGGGCCAACGTCCTGACTTTC. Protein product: CASSFSGPGANVLTF.